One and the same sample provided the 5 T cell receptor beta chains below, sequenced in a study of Graves' ophthalmopathy and Graves' hyperthyroidism. The sequenced template was RNA, covering the TCR beta CDR3 region. Following a first-round RT-PCR that used HTBI primers, a second-round multiplex PCR was carried out. TCRdb ran MiXCR on the multiplex PCR reads and lists one entry per CDR3 protein. This table has some 1.1 million distinct CDR3 sequences, less than 45% appearing once. Sequencing was performed on peripheral blood or thyroid tissue (not recorded which). These receptors were taken from an adult man with Graves' hyperthyroidism.

This clonotype was detected a few times. The V and J genes are TRBV25-1 and TRBJ1-4; D possibly corresponds to TRBD1 (5 bases). The CDR3 has 12 residues. The V gene's germline CDR1 is MGHDK and CDR2 SYGVNS. Trimming pared 10 bases from V and 7 bases from J, leaving 13 bases between. CDR3 residues: CAMRGLGEKLFF. In DNA form, the CDR3 reads TGTGCCATGCGGGGACTGGGTGAAAAACTGTTTTTT.

This clonotype was observed a few times. This chain joins TRBV20-1 and TRBJ2-7; D gene ambiguous. This CDR3 has 11 amino acids. Looked up from germline, CDR1 is DFQATT and CDR2 is SNEGSKA (reference sequence). Deletions cut 4 bases from V and 1 base from J, with 5 bases between. CDR3 sequence: CSATRSYEQYF. DNA for the CDR3: TGCAGTGCTACTAGATCCTACGAGCAGTACTTC.

This clonotype was detected ten times or more. V is TRBV5-8 and J is TRBJ1-5, with D tentatively TRBD1 (5 bases). This CDR3 has 15 amino acids. Germline CDR1 and CDR2: SGHTS and YDEGEE. V was cut by 4 bases and J by 2 bases, with 13 bases left in between. The CDR3 sequence is CASSVDSLGNQPQHF. Here the CDR3 DNA reads TGTGCCAGCAGCGTTGACAGCCTAGGCAATCAGCCCCAGCATTTT.

This clonotype was counted many times. This rearrangement joins TRBV7-8 to TRBJ1-2, with 7 positions matching TRBD1. The CDR3 totals 14 residues. With 6 bases clipped from V and 4 bases from J, the junction kept 8 bases outside the gene matches. Germline values: CDR1 SGHVS, CDR2 FQNEAQ. CDR3 sequence: CASRGEAGGYGYTF. As DNA, the CDR3 is TGTGCCAGCAGGGGCGAGGCAGGGGGCTATGGCTACACCTTC.

In its sample, this clonotype was seen many times. The V gene is TRBV25-1, the J gene TRBJ1-5; TRBD1 might be the D (5 bases). Trimming cost V 8 bases and J 2 bases, with 10 bases left between them. This CDR3 contains 13 residues. Germline loops: CDR1 MGHDK, CDR2 SYGVNS. CDR3: CASGPGGNQPQHF. CDR3 coding DNA: TGTGCCAGCGGTCCGGGGGGCAATCAGCCCCAGCATTTT.